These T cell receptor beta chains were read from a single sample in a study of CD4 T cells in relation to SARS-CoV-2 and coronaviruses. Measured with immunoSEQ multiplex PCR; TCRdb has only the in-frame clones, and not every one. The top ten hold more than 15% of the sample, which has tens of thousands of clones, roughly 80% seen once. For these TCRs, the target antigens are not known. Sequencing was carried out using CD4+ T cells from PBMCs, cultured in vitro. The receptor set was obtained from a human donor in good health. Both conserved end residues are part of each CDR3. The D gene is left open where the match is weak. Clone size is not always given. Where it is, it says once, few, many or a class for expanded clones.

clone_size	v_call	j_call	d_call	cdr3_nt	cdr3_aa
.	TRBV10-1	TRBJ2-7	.	TGCGCCAGCACACCCGGGACAATCTCCGGGGAGCAGTACTTC	CASTPGTISGEQYF
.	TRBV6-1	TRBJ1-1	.	TGTGCCAGCAGTGAAGCTCCACTGGGGGTAGGGGAAGCTTTCTTT	CASSEAPLGVGEAFF
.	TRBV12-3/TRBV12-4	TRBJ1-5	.	TGTGCCAGCAGTAGGGAATATCAGCCCCAGCATTTT	CASSREYQPQHF
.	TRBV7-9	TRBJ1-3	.	TGTGCCAGCAGTCATCCGGGATACTCGGGAAACACCATATATTTT	CASSHPGYSGNTIYF
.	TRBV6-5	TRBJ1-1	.	TGTGCCAGCACTCTTGCGGCCCCGGGCGCTGAAGCTTTCTTT	CASTLAAPGAEAFF
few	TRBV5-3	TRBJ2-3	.	TGTGCCAGAAGCTTAAGGCGATTTAGCACAGATACGCAGTATTTT	CARSLRRFSTDTQYF
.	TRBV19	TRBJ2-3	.	TGTGCCAGTAGTATAGTGGGGGCAGATACGCAGTATTTT	CASSIVGADTQYF
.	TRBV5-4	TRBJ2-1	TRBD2	TGTGCCAGCAGAGCGGGAGAAGGCTACAATGAGCAGTTCTTC	CASRAGEGYNEQFF
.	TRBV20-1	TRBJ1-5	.	TGCAGTGCTAGTCTTGGGACTTATAGCAATCAGCCCCAGCATTTT	CSASLGTYSNQPQHF
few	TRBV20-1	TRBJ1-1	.	TGCAGTGCTAGTAAAAGAATCGCTGGGTCTGAAGCTTTCTTT	CSASKRIAGSEAFF
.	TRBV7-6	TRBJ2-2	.	TGTGCCAGCAGCCCCCGCAGCCCTCCCGGGGAGCTGTTTTTT	CASSPRSPPGELFF
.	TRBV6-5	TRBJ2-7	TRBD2	TGTGCCAGCAGTCCCCGGGGGGACCCTCGGGACGAGCAGTACTTC	CASSPRGDPRDEQYF
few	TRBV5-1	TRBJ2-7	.	TGCGCCAGCAGCTTGGCCACCGCGGCCTACGAGCAGTACTTC	CASSLATAAYEQYF
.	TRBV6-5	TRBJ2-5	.	TGTGCCAGCTCCCGGGAGACCCAGTACTTC	CASSRETQYF
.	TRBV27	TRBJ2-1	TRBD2	TGTGCCAGCAGTTTATCGATCGCGACTAGCGGGAGGAATGAGCAGTTCTTC	CASSLSIATSGRNEQFF
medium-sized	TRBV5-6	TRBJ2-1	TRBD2	TGTGCCAGCACTAAGGGGTGGGAGGGGTCCTACAATGAGCAGTTCTTC	CASTKGWEGSYNEQFF
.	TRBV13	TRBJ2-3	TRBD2	TGTGCCAGCAGCTCCGGGACTAGCGGGAGGGATAGCACAGATACGCAGTATTTT	CASSSGTSGRDSTDTQYF
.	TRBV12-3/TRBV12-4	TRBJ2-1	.	TGTGCCAGCAGTCTGAACAGGGTAATTGAGCAGTTCTTC	CASSLNRVIEQFF
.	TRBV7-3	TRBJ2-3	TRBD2	TGTGCCAGCAGCCGACTAGCGGGAGGGCCGTCAGATACGCAGTATTTT	CASSRLAGGPSDTQYF
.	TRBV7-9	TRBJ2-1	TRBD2	TGTGCCAGCAGCTTAGCGTTAAGCAGCGGGAGGGCCCCGAGGGAGCAGTTCTTC	CASSLALSSGRAPREQFF
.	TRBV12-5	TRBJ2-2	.	TGTGCTAGTGGTTTGGTACAGACCACCGGGGAGCTGTTTTTT	CASGLVQTTGELFF
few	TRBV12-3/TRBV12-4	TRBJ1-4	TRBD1	TGTGCCAGCAGCCGGGGACAGGTGTTGTTTTTT	CASSRGQVLFF
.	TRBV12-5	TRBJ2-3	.	TGTGCTAGTGGTTTGACCGGCAGGGCAGATACGCAGTATTTT	CASGLTGRADTQYF
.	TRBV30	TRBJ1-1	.	TGTGCCTGGGCCGGAGGGAACACTGAAGCTTTCTTT	CAWAGGNTEAFF
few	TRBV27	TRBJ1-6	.	TGTGCCAGCACGATAGGGGCCTATAATTCACCCCTCCACTTT	CASTIGAYNSPLHF